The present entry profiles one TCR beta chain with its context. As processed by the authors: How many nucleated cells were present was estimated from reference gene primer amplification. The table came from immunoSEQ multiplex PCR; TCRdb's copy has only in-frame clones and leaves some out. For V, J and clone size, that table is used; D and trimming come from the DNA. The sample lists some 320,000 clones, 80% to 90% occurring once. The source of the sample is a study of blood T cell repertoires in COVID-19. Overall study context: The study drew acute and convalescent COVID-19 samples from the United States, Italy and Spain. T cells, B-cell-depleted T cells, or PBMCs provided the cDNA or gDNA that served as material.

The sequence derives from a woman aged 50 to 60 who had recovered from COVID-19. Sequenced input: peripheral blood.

CDR3 nucleotides: TGTGCCACCAGTGGAGCTAGCGGGAGCGGAGAGACCCAGTACTTC. It specifies CATSGASGSGETQYF. The chain recombines TRBV24-1 with TRBJ2-5; 10 bases map to TRBD2. The trim removed 5 bases at V and 4 bases at J, leaving 6 bases unmatched. Germline CDR1 reads KGHDR; CDR2 reads SFDVKD. This CDR3 spans 15 amino acids.